This record looks at one T cell receptor (beta chain) sequence and its context. This specimen belongs to a study of blood T cell repertoires in COVID-19. Study information: The analysed material was cDNA or gDNA that came from T cells, B-cell-depleted T cells, or PBMCs.

Original analysis: Reference gene primer amplification in the assay estimated nucleated cell counts. Produced via immunoSEQ multiplex PCR; TCRdb's table is partial and in-frame only. D and trimming come from the DNA, and the V and J calls and clone size come from that table. Here the sample spans roughly 150,000 clones, around 91% being singletons. The CDR3 has 16 amino acids. The germline gives CDR1 SGHRS, CDR2 YFSETQ. V was clipped by 1 base and J by 1 base, with 13 bases between them. The receptor was derived from a woman in her thirties or forties with acute or convalescent COVID-19. This rearrangement joins TRBV5-1 to TRBJ2-3; maybe TRBD1 (6 bases). The sample consisted of peripheral blood. CDR3 sequence (DNA): TGCGCCAGCAGCTTGTTAGGGTCAGGGGGCACAGATACGCAGTATTTT. As protein: CASSLLGSGGTDTQYF.